One T cell receptor beta chain is described in this entry. Antigen unknown. CDR1 and CDR2 (germline): DFQATT, SNEGSKA (reference sequence). This CDR3 contains 12 residues. The sample originates from a study of T cells expressing NK-cell markers. At the level of the study: Of eight sequenced donors, seven were HCMV-seropositive and one HCMV-seronegative. The study's findings and limits: Dominant NKG2C+ clonotypes made up roughly 1.0-7.5% of CD8+ T cells in over five donors. Unclear, still, was the HCMV specificity of the expanded NKG2C+ T cell clones.

Making the TCR beta cDNA relied on 5'RACE template switching with UMIs. From its re-call of the 5' RACE reads, TCRdb lists each CDR3 protein once, without DNA. The sample has 500,000 to 700,000 distinct CDR3 sequences, and its top ten clones hold approximately 3.6%. The receptor's source is a man younger than 35 in good health. This rearrangement joins TRBV20-1 to TRBJ2-7; TCRdb's D call, TRBD1, is unchecked because there is no DNA. Material: blood T cells: a sorted CD56 or NKG2C T cell subset, CD4+ or CD8+ T cells, or bulk PBMC T cells (not recorded which). CDR3 protein: CSAGGNRGEQYF.